A selection of T cell receptor beta chains follows, all from one sample in a study of cytomegalovirus exposure and HLA in healthy donors. TCRdb's copy holds only in-frame clones and misses some; the assay was immunoSEQ multiplex PCR. The table has some 180,000 clones, approximately 80% seen once. Specimen: PBMCs. The source of these receptors is a female donor in good health and CMV-seronegative. Both conserved end residues are part of each CDR3. The order of the fields is clone size, J gene, D gene, V gene, CDR3 protein, CDR3 DNA. The D gene is left open where the match is weak. Size values are once, few and many counts, or a class for expanded clones, and some rows have none.

size: NA
J: TRBJ1-1
D: NA
V: TRBV27
CDR3: CASSWGRANTEAFF
DNA: TGTGCCAGCAGTTGGGGCAGAGCGAACACTGAAGCTTTCTTT

size: NA
J: TRBJ2-3
D: TRBD2
V: TRBV11-2
CDR3: CASSLRLAGGDFMNTQYF
DNA: TGTGCCAGCAGCTTACGGCTAGCGGGGGGCGACTTCATGAATACGCAGTATTTT

size: NA
J: TRBJ2-7
D: TRBD2
V: TRBV15
CDR3: CATSRLAGGLYEQYF
DNA: TGTGCCACCAGCAGACTAGCGGGGGGGCTCTACGAGCAGTACTTC

size: NA
J: TRBJ1-4
D: NA
V: TRBV4-3
CDR3: CASSQDLGSLNEKLFF
DNA: TGCGCCAGCAGCCAAGATTTAGGGAGTCTTAATGAAAAACTGTTTTTT

size: once
J: TRBJ2-7
D: TRBD1
V: TRBV4-1
CDR3: CASSQDPPRDRLLGYGEQYF
DNA: TGCGCCAGCAGCCAAGATCCGCCTAGGGACAGGTTATTAGGGTACGGCGAGCAGTACTTC

size: NA
J: TRBJ2-1
D: TRBD2
V: TRBV4-3
CDR3: CASSQGREGGQFF
DNA: TGCGCCAGCAGCCAAGGGCGGGAGGGGGGGCAGTTCTTC

size: NA
J: TRBJ1-6
D: NA
V: TRBV6-1
CDR3: CASSVVQLESPLHF
DNA: TGTGCCAGCAGTGTGGTACAGTTGGAATCACCCCTCCACTTT

size: few
J: TRBJ2-7
D: TRBD1
V: TRBV27
CDR3: CASSSGQGALGYEQYF
DNA: TGTGCCAGCAGCTCGGGACAGGGGGCCCTTGGTTACGAGCAGTACTTC

size: NA
J: TRBJ2-7
D: NA
V: TRBV20-1
CDR3: CSAQTGGEQYF
DNA: TGCAGTGCCCAGACTGGCGGCGAGCAGTACTTC

size: NA
J: TRBJ2-7
D: TRBD2
V: TRBV9
CDR3: CASSAGGTTYEQYF
DNA: TGTGCCAGCAGCGCGGGGGGAACGACCTACGAGCAGTACTTC

size: NA
J: TRBJ2-7
D: NA
V: TRBV21-1
CDR3: CASSTPWDRRTYEQYF
DNA: TGTGCCAGCAGCACCCCGTGGGACAGGCGAACCTACGAGCAGTACTTC

size: NA
J: TRBJ1-2
D: NA
V: TRBV19
CDR3: CASSSLQTMGYTF
DNA: TGTGCCAGTAGTAGTCTTCAGACTATGGGCTACACCTTC

size: few
J: TRBJ2-5
D: TRBD2
V: TRBV10-3
CDR3: CAISDSGLAGDETQYF
DNA: TGTGCCATCAGTGACTCCGGACTAGCGGGAGATGAGACCCAGTACTTC

size: NA
J: TRBJ2-1
D: NA
V: TRBV2
CDR3: CASQEGGGDEQFF
DNA: TGTGCCTCCCAGGAGGGGGGGGGCGATGAGCAGTTCTTC

size: NA
J: TRBJ2-7
D: NA
V: TRBV7-3
CDR3: CASSLSAGIGEQYF
DNA: TGTGCCAGCAGCTTGTCTGCAGGAATTGGCGAGCAGTACTTC

size: NA
J: TRBJ1-4
D: TRBD1
V: TRBV6-6
CDR3: CASSGTGGEKLFF
DNA: TGTGCCAGCAGTGGGACAGGGGGTGAAAAACTGTTTTTT

size: NA
J: TRBJ2-5
D: TRBD1
V: TRBV7-6
CDR3: CASSKTGTGYQETQYF
DNA: TGTGCCAGCAGCAAGACCGGGACAGGGTACCAAGAGACCCAGTACTTC

size: NA
J: TRBJ2-3
D: NA
V: TRBV6-4
CDR3: CASKPHARGTDTQYF
DNA: TGTGCCAGCAAACCTCACGCGCGAGGCACAGATACGCAGTATTTT

size: NA
J: TRBJ2-5
D: NA
V: TRBV6-5
CDR3: CASSYSSRETQYF
DNA: TGTGCCAGCAGTTACTCTAGCCGAGAGACCCAGTACTTC

size: once
J: TRBJ1-5
D: TRBD1
V: TRBV7-9
CDR3: CASSLGTGSGGYSNQPQHF
DNA: TGTGCCAGCAGCTTAGGGACAGGGTCAGGGGGATATAGCAATCAGCCCCAGCATTTT

size: NA
J: TRBJ2-2
D: TRBD1
V: TRBV4-2
CDR3: CASSLRTGSNTGELFF
DNA: TGTGCCAGCAGCCTTCGGACAGGTTCGAACACCGGGGAGCTGTTTTTT

size: NA
J: TRBJ2-3
D: NA
V: TRBV10-3
CDR3: CAISPLAADTQYF
DNA: TGTGCCATCAGCCCGCTGGCCGCAGATACGCAGTATTTT

size: NA
J: TRBJ2-3
D: TRBD2
V: TRBV27
CDR3: CASSLGIRGLADTQYF
DNA: TGTGCCAGCAGCTTAGGGATTAGGGGACTAGCTGATACGCAGTATTTT

size: NA
J: TRBJ1-5
D: TRBD1
V: TRBV5-8
CDR3: CASSFLGTGEEQPQHF
DNA: TGTGCCAGCAGCTTCCTGGGAACAGGGGAAGAGCAGCCCCAGCATTTT

size: NA
J: TRBJ1-3
D: NA
V: TRBV7-9
CDR3: CASFPWGQEDGNTIYF
DNA: TGTGCCAGCTTCCCATGGGGGCAGGAAGATGGAAACACCATATATTTT

size: NA
J: TRBJ2-7
D: NA
V: TRBV2
CDR3: CASRLQGVSNYEQYF
DNA: TGTGCCAGCAGGTTACAGGGAGTTTCAAACTACGAGCAGTACTTC

size: NA
J: TRBJ2-7
D: TRBD1
V: TRBV14
CDR3: CASSPTGVRQYF
DNA: TGTGCCAGCAGCCCCACAGGGGTGCGGCAGTACTTC

size: NA
J: TRBJ2-7
D: TRBD1
V: TRBV19
CDR3: CASSKTGEDEQYF
DNA: TGTGCCAGTAGTAAGACAGGGGAGGACGAGCAGTACTTC

size: NA
J: TRBJ1-2
D: NA
V: TRBV5-8
CDR3: CASSPFGRDYTF
DNA: TGTGCCAGCAGCCCATTCGGGAGGGACTACACCTTC

size: NA
J: TRBJ1-2
D: NA
V: TRBV25-1
CDR3: CASSDPRQRANYGYTF
DNA: TGTGCCAGCAGTGATCCCAGGCAGAGAGCTAACTATGGCTACACCTTC

size: NA
J: TRBJ2-7
D: NA
V: TRBV5-4
CDR3: CASSSPGTYSYEQYF
DNA: TGTGCCAGCAGCTCCCCAGGGACTTACTCCTACGAGCAGTACTTC

size: few
J: TRBJ2-2
D: TRBD1
V: TRBV2
CDR3: CASSLGQRNTGELFF
DNA: TGTGCCAGCAGCCTGGGACAGAGAAACACCGGGGAGCTGTTTTTT

size: NA
J: TRBJ2-2
D: NA
V: TRBV19
CDR3: CASSIGGVAGELFF
DNA: TGTGCCAGTAGTATAGGGGGGGTTGCCGGGGAGCTGTTTTTT

size: NA
J: TRBJ2-3
D: TRBD2
V: TRBV30
CDR3: CAWRPGLAGTDTQYF
DNA: TGTGCCTGGAGACCAGGGCTAGCGGGCACAGATACGCAGTATTTT

size: NA
J: TRBJ2-7
D: NA
V: TRBV7-9
CDR3: CSSSLGWGGNYEQYF
DNA: TGTTCCAGCAGCTTAGGGTGGGGGGGCAACTACGAGCAGTACTTC

size: once
J: TRBJ2-3
D: NA
V: TRBV4-2
CDR3: CASSPLSTDTQYF
DNA: TGTGCCAGCAGCCCGTTGAGCACAGATACGCAGTATTTT

size: NA
J: TRBJ2-3
D: TRBD1
V: TRBV9
CDR3: CASSVSPGQGYTDTQYF
DNA: TGTGCCAGCAGCGTCAGTCCGGGACAGGGGTACACAGATACGCAGTATTTT

size: NA
J: TRBJ2-5
D: NA
V: TRBV6-1
CDR3: CASSNSGQETQYF
DNA: TGTGCCAGCAGTAACAGCGGCCAAGAGACCCAGTACTTC

size: once
J: TRBJ1-2
D: TRBD1
V: TRBV5-4
CDR3: CASSFGQDLFYGYTF
DNA: TGTGCCAGCAGCTTCGGACAGGATTTATTTTATGGCTACACCTTC

size: NA
J: TRBJ2-1
D: TRBD1
V: TRBV9
CDR3: CASSESRGTGTANEQFF
DNA: TGTGCCAGCAGCGAAAGCCGCGGGACAGGGACGGCCAATGAGCAGTTCTTC

size: NA
J: TRBJ2-2
D: TRBD2
V: TRBV5-6
CDR3: CASSLPTLAGGRTGELFF
DNA: TGTGCCAGCAGCCTCCCGACCCTAGCGGGGGGCCGCACCGGGGAGCTGTTTTTT

size: NA
J: TRBJ2-7
D: TRBD2
V: TRBV5-6
CDR3: CASSLDSGGSFSYEQYF
DNA: TGTGCCAGCAGCTTGGATAGCGGGGGGTCCTTCTCCTACGAGCAGTACTTC

size: NA
J: TRBJ1-1
D: TRBD1
V: TRBV2
CDR3: CASRTGVNTEAFF
DNA: TGTGCCAGCAGGACAGGGGTGAACACTGAAGCTTTCTTT

size: NA
J: TRBJ2-3
D: NA
V: TRBV21-1
CDR3: CASSKVGAGGPSDTQYF
DNA: TGTGCCAGCAGCAAAGTAGGAGCGGGGGGGCCTTCAGATACGCAGTATTTT